A single sample is the source of the 8 T cell receptor beta chains below, sequenced in a study of T-cell memory formation after mild COVID-19. MiXCR, applied by TCRdb to the 5' RACE reads, yields one record per CDR3 protein. This sample has 65,000 to 90,000 distinct CDR3 sequences, with 13% found just once. Material for sequencing was PBMCs or a T cell subset sorted from them (not recorded which). Receptors originate from a man aged 18 to 29 who had mild COVID-19 (a few samples of this study predate the infection). Cell type and time point are not known.

The table lists this clonotype with a few counts. J is TRBJ2-7 and V is TRBV20-1; 9 nucleotides line up with TRBD1. Germline-derived CDR1 and CDR2 are DFQATT and SNEGSKA (reference sequence). The CDR3 extends over 14 amino acids. Unmatched junction bases numbered 11, after V lost 6 bases and J lost 5 bases. The CDR3 protein is CSALGTGLRDEQYF. DNA of the CDR3: TGCAGTGCGCTCGGGACAGGGCTCCGGGACGAGCAGTACTTC.

The chain has TRBV24-1 and TRBJ2-7, with 9 positions matching TRBD1. This CDR3 is 13 amino acids long. Germline V gene lookup returns CDR1 KGHDR and CDR2 SFDVKD. Losses at the gene ends were 7 bases for V and 3 bases for J; bases not matched to a gene: 3. CDR3: CATSPGQGYEQYF. CDR3 nucleotide sequence: TGTGCCACCAGCCCGGGACAGGGCTACGAGCAGTACTTC.

The chain links TRBV7-2 to TRBJ2-7; D is perhaps TRBD1 or TRBD2 (5 bases each). CDR1 and CDR2 (germline): SGHTA, FQGNSA. The V and J ends lost 1 base and 3 bases respectively, with 7 bases between them. This CDR3 is 13 amino acids long. CDR3 in DNA: TGTGCCAGCAGCTTAGGGGGGTACTACGAGCAGTACTTC. Its protein is CASSLGGYYEQYF.

This clonotype has a handful of counts. The V and J genes are TRBV5-1 and TRBJ2-1; 11 positions match TRBD2. Germline V gives CDR1 SGHRS, CDR2 YFSETQ. After removal of 7 bases from V and 9 bases from J, the junction contained 9 bases not matched to a gene. The CDR3 runs to 14 residues. The CDR3: CASLGGTSGREQFF. In DNA, the CDR3 is TGCGCCAGCCTCGGTGGGACTAGCGGCCGTGAGCAGTTCTTC.

This clonotype was seen a handful of times. The rearrangement joins TRBV6-5 to TRBJ1-3, with D hard to call. CDR3 size: 15 residues. In germline, CDR1 is MNHEY, CDR2 SVGAGI. V gave up 0 bases and J gave up 0 bases, with 6 bases separating them. This chain's CDR3 is CASSYSMGSGNTIYF. In DNA, the CDR3 is TGTGCCAGCAGTTACTCGATGGGCTCTGGAAACACCATATATTTT.

DNA of the CDR3: TGTGCCAGCTCACCACCCCAGGGGCGCGAGCAGTACGTC. Protein: CASSPPQGREQYV. The gene calls are TRBV18 and TRBJ2-7; TRBD1 might be the D (6 bases). The V gene lost 0 bases and the J gene lost 6 bases, with 9 bases spanning the gap. Germline-derived CDR1 and CDR2 are KGHSH and LQKENI. The CDR3 contains 13 residues.

This clonotype has more than one count but fewer than ten. CDR3 loop: CASSPAGPLNEQFF. CDR3 nucleotide sequence: TGTGCCAGCAGTCCGGCCGGGCCTCTCAATGAGCAGTTCTTC. The rearrangement uses TRBV12-3 or TRBV12-4 and TRBJ2-1; no reliable D call. The V end lost 5 bases, the J end lost 6 bases, and 14 bases lay between the germline ends. The CDR3 covers 14 residues.

The chain recombines TRBV6-2 or TRBV6-3 with TRBJ2-2; 12 bases agree with TRBD2. Trimming took 5 bases from V and 5 from J; bases not matched to a gene: 12. This CDR3 comprises 18 residues. The germline V gene encodes CDR1 MNHEY and CDR2 SVGEGT. The chain's CDR3 is CASSPVPRLAGVTGELFF. CDR3 DNA: TGTGCCAGCAGTCCCGTCCCCCGACTAGCGGGGGTGACCGGGGAGCTGTTTTTT.